The present TCR beta chain was sequenced within a study of technical replicates of blood from several donors. The V gene lost 0 bases and the J gene lost 1 base, with 7 bases spanning the gap. The germline V gene encodes CDR1 SGHRS and CDR2 YFSETQ. The CDR3 sequence is 14 residues long. Only in-frame clones appear in the TCRdb table, and some are missing; sequencing was by immunoSEQ multiplex PCR. The sample has roughly 83,000 clones, about 92% seen once. The TCR sequence derives from a human donor in good health. The chain employs TRBV5-1 and TRBJ1-1; the D gene is possibly TRBD1 (6 bases). Material for sequencing was T cells isolated from PBMCs. CDR3 nucleotides: TGCGCCAGCAGCTTGGACAGGGCGAACACTGAAGCTTTCTTT. Translated: CASSLDRANTEAFF.